This T cell receptor (beta chain) was recovered during a study of cytomegalovirus exposure and HLA in healthy donors. Study outcomes and limitations: A later analysis reportedly found fewer N-insertions in an Asian-associated ancestry cluster than the approximately 670-donor mean. In terms of immune exposure information, only CMV serostatus was available.

PCR primers comprised 60 Vbeta and 13 Jbeta primers. Sequenced by immunoSEQ multiplex PCR; TCRdb stores in-frame clones only, minus some. The table shows 80,000 or so clones, with more than 60% occurring only once. Per the germline V gene, CDR1 is MNHEY and CDR2 is SMNVEV (reference sequence). V was pared by 6 bases and J by 7 bases, with 8 bases of the junction left unmatched. The CDR3 extends over 13 amino acids. Unrecorded immune exposure was likely among donors, who were nominally healthy when sampled. Remarks on this clone: Its cognate antigen is unknown.

The sample comprised PBMCs. The receptor's source is a male donor in good health and CMV-seropositive. The V and J genes are TRBV27 and TRBJ1-2, with 7 positions matching TRBD1. This chain's CDR3 is CASRPTGVGGYTF. CDR3 nucleotides: TGTGCCAGCAGACCTACAGGGGTGGGTGGCTACACCTTC.